What follows are 22 T cell receptor beta chains derived from one specimen sequenced in a study of T cells after yellow fever vaccination. From the 5' RACE reads, TCRdb called clonotypes with MiXCR, one entry per CDR3 protein. This sample yields roughly 140,000 distinct CDR3 sequences, of which more than 6% are seen a single time; roughly 0.73% belongs to the top ten. The starting material was CD4+ T cells sorted from PBMCs, obtained 5 days after the yellow fever booster vaccination. The receptors stem from a man between 25 and 39 years old who received the YFV17D yellow fever vaccine.

In this sample, this clonotype turned up many times. The chain links TRBV7-9 to TRBJ2-7; no firm D call. Germline CDR1 reads SEHNR; CDR2 reads FQNEAQ (reference sequence). The CDR3 sequence is 15 residues long. The V gene lost 5 bases and the J gene lost 5 bases, with 19 bases spanning the gap. CDR3 sequence reads: CASSGALGKPHEQYF. CDR3 nucleotide sequence: TGTGCCAGCAGCGGTGCTCTGGGTAAGCCCCACGAGCAGTACTTC.

The table lists this clonotype with a few counts. This chain joins TRBV23-1 and TRBJ2-7; D not certain. TRBV23-1 is labeled an ORF, and its function is uncertain. The ends were cut back, 0 bases at V and 5 bases at J, with 17 bases in the middle. This CDR3 contains 16 residues. The CDR3 coding sequence is TGCGCCAGCAGTCAATCGTGGAGCTTACAACCTAACGAGCAGTACTTC. Its protein product is CASSQSWSLQPNEQYF.

This clonotype appeared many times. This chain joins TRBV7-9 and TRBJ2-3; D might be TRBD2 (5 bases). Looked up from germline, CDR1 is SEHNR and CDR2 is FQNEAQ (reference sequence). The ends were cut back, 5 bases at V and 0 bases at J, with 15 bases in the middle. The CDR3 is made up of 16 amino acids. The CDR3 is CASSATGIFSTDTQYF. The CDR3 DNA sequence: TGTGCCAGCAGCGCCACCGGGATTTTTAGCACAGATACGCAGTATTTT.

This clonotype was seen at least ten times. The chain uses TRBV4-2 and TRBJ2-2; the match to TRBD2 covers 9 bases. Germline V gives CDR1 LGHNA, CDR2 YNFKEQ. V lost 0 bases, J lost 6 bases, and 5 bases stayed unmatched. This CDR3 is 16 amino acids long. The CDR3 DNA reads TGTGCCAGCAGCCAAGATGGTAGCGGGAGAGCCGGGGAGCTGTTTTTT. This codes for CASSQDGSGRAGELFF.

This clonotype was counted many times. The V gene is TRBV20-1, the J gene TRBJ2-3; 8 bases agree with TRBD2. With V trimmed by 1 base and J by 1 base, 4 bases remained unmatched. The CDR3 runs to 15 residues. Germline lookup yields CDR1 DFQATT and CDR2 SNEGSKA (reference sequence). CDR3 DNA sequence: TGCAGTGCTAGAGCACCGACTAGCGGCACAGATACGCAGTATTTT. Translated: CSARAPTSGTDTQYF.

This clonotype was recorded many times. V usage is TRBV5-1 and J usage is TRBJ2-1; 7 bases fit TRBD2. CDR3 length equals 13 residues. The J segment lost 9 bases and the V segment lost 0 bases, leaving 3 bases of the junction unmatched. Per the germline V gene, CDR1 is SGHRS and CDR2 is YFSETQ. The CDR3 DNA sequence: TGCGCCAGCAGCTTGGAGGCTAGCGGTGAGCAGTTCTTC. As protein: CASSLEASGEQFF.

As for this clonotype: A much bigger clone sits one base away, suggesting this may be a read error. This chain links TRBV12-3 or TRBV12-4 with TRBJ2-5; D gene ambiguous. The CDR3 sequence is 13 residues long. CDR3 protein: CASSFAGVESQYF. The CDR3 nucleotides are TGTGCCAGCAGTTTTGCTGGAGTTGAGAGCCAGTACTTC.

Many counts were recorded for this clonotype. The rearrangement links TRBV28 to TRBJ2-7, with 7 bases lining up with TRBD1. Germline CDR1 MDHEN, CDR2 SYDVKM. The CDR3 has 15 amino acids. Losses at the gene ends were 5 bases for V and 7 bases for J; bases not matched to a gene: 14. The CDR3 here is CASSTQGLLRGEQYF. CDR3 DNA: TGTGCCAGCAGTACACAGGGGCTCCTGAGGGGGGAGCAGTACTTC.

This clonotype was counted at least ten times. V usage is TRBV6-2 or TRBV6-3 and J usage is TRBJ2-3; D is possibly TRBD1 (5 bases). The V and J ends lost 0 bases and 2 bases respectively, with 6 bases between them. Germline CDR1 MNHEY, CDR2 SVGEGT. This CDR3 comprises 14 residues. CDR3 coding DNA: TGTGCCAGCAGTTACTCGACAGTCACAGATACGCAGTATTTT. Translating it yields CASSYSTVTDTQYF.

Notes on this clonotype: This may be a read error: a much more frequent sequence differs by one nucleotide. The chain uses TRBV9 and TRBJ2-5; D assignment may be TRBD1 or TRBD2 (5 bases each). CDR1 is SGDLS, CDR2 YYNGEE, per germline. This CDR3 has 15 amino acids. V gave up 0 bases and J gave up 5 bases, with 14 bases separating them. The CDR3, as DNA: TGTGCCAGCAGCGTAGCTATTGAGGGGTTGGAGACCCAGTACTTC. It translates to CASSVAIEGLETQYF.

Many counts were recorded for this clonotype. CDR3 nucleotides: TGTGCCAGCAGTTACCGGGACAGGGCGGGCAATCAGCCCCAGCATTTT. This encodes CASSYRDRAGNQPQHF. This chain joins TRBV6-5 and TRBJ1-5, with 9 bases that match TRBD1. The V gene's germline CDR1 is MNHEY and CDR2 SVGAGI. The CDR3 covers 16 residues. Trimming took 2 bases from V and 2 from J; bases not matched to a gene: 4.

At least ten counts were recorded for this clonotype. The CDR3 is CASTSQGALNEQYF. The CDR3 DNA reads as TGTGCCAGCACCTCTCAGGGGGCGCTCAACGAGCAGTACTTC. The chain recombines TRBV5-5 with TRBJ2-7; 8 bases agree with TRBD1. V shed 6 bases, J shed 5 bases, and the junction held 10 bases outside the gene matches. The CDR3 has 14 amino acids. Per germline, CDR1 SGHKS and CDR2 YYEKEE (reference sequence).

This clonotype was found many times. The chain uses TRBV4-2 and TRBJ1-4, with 10 bases matching TRBD1. The CDR3 contains 16 residues. With 4 bases clipped from V and 6 bases from J, the junction kept 8 bases outside the gene matches. Germline values: CDR1 LGHNA, CDR2 YNFKEQ. The DNA for the CDR3 is TGTGCCAGCAGCCGCGGGATGGGGACAGGGGATGAAAAACTGTTTTTT. This encodes CASSRGMGTGDEKLFF.

The J gene is TRBJ2-1, the V gene TRBV12-2; the table's D call TRBD2 went unverified against the DNA. TRBV12-2 is flagged as a pseudogene. This CDR3 region has 15 residues. CDR3 sequence: CASRSPGLAWNEQFF. In DNA form, the CDR3 reads TGTGCAAGTCGCTCCCCGGGACTAGCGTGGAATGAGCAGTTCTTC.

The table lists this clonotype with many counts. The chain joins TRBV10-1 to TRBJ1-6; D is possibly TRBD1 (5 bases). CDR1 is WNHNN, CDR2 SYGVQD, per germline (reference sequence). CDR3 length: 16 amino acids. V lost 0 bases and J 7 bases, leaving 13 bases between the germline ends. CDR3 coding DNA: TGCGCCAGCAGTGAGTCCGGGGGACCGGAAAATTCACCCCTCCACTTT. Its translation is CASSESGGPENSPLHF.

This clonotype showed up many times. The V and J genes are TRBV20-1 and TRBJ2-3; no clear D gene. This CDR3 contains 15 residues. Germline V CDR1 and CDR2: DFQATT, SNEGSKA (reference sequence). Trimming took 3 bases from V and 2 from J, leaving 15 bases between them. CDR3 residues: CSARVGGATTDTQYF. Here the CDR3 DNA reads TGCAGTGCTAGGGTTGGCGGAGCAACCACAGATACGCAGTATTTT.

This clonotype was counted at least ten times. The chain employs TRBV12-3 or TRBV12-4 and TRBJ2-3; 7 bases are a match to TRBD1. The CDR3 is 16 residues long. With V trimmed by 3 bases and J by 2 bases, 8 bases remained unmatched. Here the CDR3 reads CASSLKQGLATDTQYF. The CDR3 DNA is TGTGCCAGCAGTTTGAAACAGGGGCTCGCCACAGATACGCAGTATTTT.

This clonotype was counted many times. V and J are TRBV12-3 or TRBV12-4 and TRBJ1-1; maybe TRBD1 (5 bases). Trimming removed 5 bases at V and 2 bases at J, with 15 bases between. CDR3 length: 15 residues. The CDR3 DNA is TGTGCCAGCAGTCCTTTGTGGAGGGGAAACACTGAAGCTTTCTTT. Protein product: CASSPLWRGNTEAFF.

This clonotype was seen repeatedly, ten times or more. The chain has TRBV7-2 and TRBJ2-5; TRBD2 is a possible D gene (5 bases). The V end lost 5 bases, the J end lost 1 base, and 11 bases lay between the germline ends. Per the germline V gene, CDR1 is SGHTA and CDR2 is FQGNSA. The CDR3 spans 14 residues. The chain's CDR3 is CASSPGWSQETQYF. The CDR3 region has the DNA TGTGCCAGCAGCCCGGGGTGGTCCCAAGAGACCCAGTACTTC.

V usage is TRBV5-4 and J usage is TRBJ2-2; TRBD2 matches 9 bases. This CDR3 comprises 16 residues. J gave up 2 bases and V 5 bases, and 7 bases lay outside the gene matches. The germline CDR1 and CDR2 sequences are SGHNT and YYREEE (reference sequence). The CDR3 DNA sequence: TGTGCCAGCAGTTCCCTAGCGGGACTTAACACCGGGGAGCTGTTTTTT. Translated, it gives CASSSLAGLNTGELFF.

This clonotype was detected many times. V usage is TRBV5-1 and J usage is TRBJ2-1, with 10 bases lining up with TRBD2. The V and J ends lost 4 bases and 7 bases, in that order; junction bases with no gene match: 5. Germline CDR1 and CDR2: SGHRS and YFSETQ. The CDR3 is 14 amino acids. The CDR3 nucleotides are TGCGCCAGCAGCCAGGCTAGCGGGAGTAATGAGCAGTTCTTC. Encoded protein: CASSQASGSNEQFF.

This clonotype was found many times. The rearrangement uses TRBV28 and TRBJ2-7; D unresolved. Germline V lookup: CDR1 MDHEN, CDR2 SYDVKM. This CDR3 is 14 amino acids long. V lost 3 bases, J lost 4 bases, and 13 bases lay in between. The CDR3 coding sequence is TGTGCCAGCAGTTTCAAGGGCCTCCTGTACGAGCAGTACTTC. Translating it yields CASSFKGLLYEQYF.